This entry lists 5 T cell receptor beta chains sequenced from one sample in a study of shared clonotypes between healthy human individuals. Some clones are missing from TCRdb's copy, which holds only in-frame ones; the method was immunoSEQ multiplex PCR. The sample comprises 200,000 to 250,000 clones, over 50% of which are singletons, and 11% rests with the top ten. Input material: memory CD4+ T cells sorted from blood. Subset: CD45RA-negative fraction. These receptors originate from a man aged 25 to 45 in good health.

This rearrangement joins TRBV11-2 to TRBJ2-2, with a possible D match to TRBD1 (5 bases). From germline, CDR1 is SGHAT and CDR2 FQNNGV. Trimming left V 6 bases short and J 0 bases short, with 20 bases between. This CDR3 has 18 residues. The DNA for the CDR3 is TGTGCCAGCAGACTGATCAGGGTTTCTCGGGCGAACACCGGGGAGCTGTTTTTT. This sequence encodes CASRLIRVSRANTGELFF.

V usage is TRBV5-1 and J usage is TRBJ2-7; the D gene is possibly TRBD2 (5 bases). This CDR3 has 14 amino acids. Germline CDR1 and CDR2: SGHRS and YFSETQ. Deletions cut 4 bases from V and 0 bases from J, with 11 bases between. CDR3 nucleotide sequence: TGCGCCAGCAGCCCGGACTCCCTCTCCTACGAGCAGTACTTC. Translation gives CASSPDSLSYEQYF.

The chain joins TRBV27 to TRBJ2-1; no firm D call. Germline V lookup: CDR1 MNHEY, CDR2 SMNVEV (reference sequence). This CDR3 region has 16 residues. Between the trimmed V and J ends, which lost 4 bases and 2 bases, there was a span of 15 bases. CDR3: CASSSSRFSPYNEQFF. CDR3 DNA sequence: TGTGCCAGCAGTTCCTCGAGATTTAGCCCCTACAATGAGCAGTTCTTC.

The rearrangement uses TRBV4-1 and TRBJ1-3; 9 positions agree with TRBD1. The CDR3 spans 16 residues. Germline V CDR1 and CDR2: MGHRA, YSYEKL. Losses at the gene ends were 0 bases for V and 4 bases for J; bases not matched to a gene: 4. As DNA, the CDR3 is TGCGCCAGCAGCCAAGATCTTGGACAGGGGGGAAACACCATATATTTT. Translation gives CASSQDLGQGGNTIYF.

V is TRBV6-6 and J is TRBJ2-1; D uncertain. Germline assignment: CDR1 MNHNY and CDR2 SVGAGI (reference sequence). V lost 5 bases and J lost 1, with 9 bases in between. The CDR3 is 14 amino acids. The CDR3 sequence is CASSRDRSYNEQFF. The CDR3 DNA is TGTGCCAGCAGTCGTGATAGATCCTACAATGAGCAGTTCTTC.